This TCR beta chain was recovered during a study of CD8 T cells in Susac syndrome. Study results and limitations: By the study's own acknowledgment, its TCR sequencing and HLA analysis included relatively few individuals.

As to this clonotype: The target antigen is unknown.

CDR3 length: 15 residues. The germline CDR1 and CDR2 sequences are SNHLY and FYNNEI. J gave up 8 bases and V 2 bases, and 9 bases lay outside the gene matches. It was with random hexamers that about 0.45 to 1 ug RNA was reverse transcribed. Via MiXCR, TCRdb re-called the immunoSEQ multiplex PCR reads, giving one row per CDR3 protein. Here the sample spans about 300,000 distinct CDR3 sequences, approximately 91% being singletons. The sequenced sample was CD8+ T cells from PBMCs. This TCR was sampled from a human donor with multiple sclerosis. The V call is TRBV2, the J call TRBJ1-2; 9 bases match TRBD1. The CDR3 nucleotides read TGTGCCAGCAGTGAATGGCGGGACAGGGTAGGCGGCTACACCTTC. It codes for CASSEWRDRVGGYTF.